Below, 15 T cell receptor beta chains from the same sample are listed, as sequenced in a study of T cell changes during pregnancy in multiple sclerosis. Using immunoSEQ multiplex PCR, the repertoire was profiled, and TCRdb retains in-frame clones only, with some absent. Of more than 80,000 clones in the sample, about 96% were seen once. The source material was peripheral blood, sampled in the second trimester of pregnancy. The origin of the receptors is a female donor with multiple sclerosis, enrolled in a pregnancy study.

A single count supports this clone. The chain couples TRBV4-1 to TRBJ2-1; D may be TRBD2 (5 bases). Germline V gene lookup returns CDR1 MGHRA and CDR2 YSYEKL. V dropped 4 bases and J dropped 5 bases, with 12 bases sitting between them. This CDR3 contains 14 residues. CDR3 protein: CASSPWTGNNEQFF. CDR3 nucleotides: TGCGCCAGCAGCCCCTGGACTGGAAACAATGAGCAGTTCTTC.

The chain links TRBV6-4 to TRBJ1-5; D is perhaps TRBD1 (5 bases). Germline CDR1 and CDR2: MRHNA and SNTAGT. The CDR3 is 13 residues long. Deletions cut 0 bases from V and 11 bases from J, with 11 bases between. Here the CDR3 reads CASSDSTSGAQHF. The CDR3 DNA reads TGTGCCAGCAGTGACTCGACCTCGGGGGCCCAGCATTTT.

The chain has TRBV27 and TRBJ1-2; the D gene is possibly TRBD1 (6 bases). CDR1 and CDR2 from the germline V gene are MNHEY and SMNVEV (reference sequence). This CDR3 has 15 amino acids. Trimming left V 5 bases short and J 2 bases short, with 15 bases between. The chain's CDR3 is CASSEAGARNYGYTF. The CDR3 DNA reads as TGTGCCAGCAGTGAAGCGGGGGCGCGGAACTATGGCTACACCTTC.

V usage is TRBV4-3 and J usage is TRBJ1-1; 12 bases align to TRBD1. V lost 3 bases, J lost 4 bases, and 12 bases stayed unmatched. This CDR3 region has 18 residues. CDR1 and CDR2 from the germline V gene are LGHNA and YSLEER. CDR3 coding DNA: TGCGCCAGCAGCCACCTTTCCCGGGACAGGGGGCAATCCACTGAAGCTTTCTTT. This gives the protein CASSHLSRDRGQSTEAFF.

The chain has TRBV2 and TRBJ2-1; D gene unclear. V lost 5 bases to trimming and J lost 5 bases, with 16 bases between them. The CDR3 is 15 residues long. Germline V CDR1 and CDR2: SNHLY, FYNNEI. As DNA, the CDR3 is TGTGCCAGCAGTCCGCGACTCAGTAGGAACAATGAGCAGTTCTTC. The encoded protein is CASSPRLSRNNEQFF.

The chain carries TRBV18 and TRBJ1-1, with 8 nucleotides matching TRBD1. There are 16 residues in the CDR3. Germline V lookup: CDR1 KGHSH, CDR2 LQKENI. The V and J ends lost 2 bases and 1 base, in that order; junction bases with no gene match: 6. CDR3 DNA sequence: TGTGCCAGCTCACCATTGGAACAGGGGGGGAACACTGAAGCTTTCTTT. This codes for CASSPLEQGGNTEAFF. Variable domain in full (rest from reference TRBV18 and TRBJ1-1): NAGVMQNPRHLVRRRGQEARLRCSPMKGHSHVYWYRQLPEEGLKFMVYLQKENIIDESGMPKERFSAEFPKEGPSILRIQQVVRGDSAAYFCASSPLEQGGNTEAFFGQGTRLTVV.

This clone appeared a single time. The CDR3 loop reads CASSQTGIFYEQYF. In DNA, the CDR3 is TGTGCCAGCAGCCAAACAGGGATTTTTTACGAGCAGTACTTC. The genes are TRBV14 and TRBJ2-7; D possibly corresponds to TRBD1 (6 bases). The germline gives CDR1 SGHDN, CDR2 FVKESK. The CDR3 consists of 14 residues. Trimming pared 2 bases from V and 4 bases from J, leaving 12 bases between.

CDR3 DNA sequence: TGTGCCAGCAGCTCGACAGGGGGCCTTGCGGTCAATGAGCAGTTCTTC. Translation: CASSSTGGLAVNEQFF. The rearrangement links TRBV28 to TRBJ2-1; the match to TRBD1 covers 10 bases. V shed 6 bases, J shed 6 bases, and the junction held 11 bases outside the gene matches. CDR1 and CDR2 from the germline V gene are MDHEN and SYDVKM. The CDR3 loop spans 16 amino acids.

V gene TRBV27 combines with J gene TRBJ2-3, with a tentative D call TRBD2 (5 bases). Germline V gene data show CDR1 as MNHEY and CDR2 as SMNVEV (reference sequence). Trimming cost V 2 bases and J 9 bases, with 6 bases left between them. The CDR3 is 11 residues long. This CDR3 reads CASSLSGTQYF. The CDR3 nucleotides read TGTGCCAGCAGTTTAAGCGGCACGCAGTATTTT.

The chain has TRBV30 and TRBJ1-1; D is uncertain. The germline CDR1 and CDR2 sequences are GTSNPN and SVGIG (reference sequence). The CDR3 is 14 residues long. V lost 2 bases, J lost 1 base, and 11 bases lay in between. The CDR3 here is CAWSIPSPNTEAFF. CDR3 nucleotides: TGTGCCTGGAGTATCCCCTCCCCGAACACTGAAGCTTTCTTT.

This chain links TRBV2 with TRBJ1-4; 9 bases agree with TRBD1. The germline V gene has CDR1 SNHLY and CDR2 FYNNEI. The V and J ends lost 4 bases and 9 bases, in that order; junction bases with no gene match: 6. This CDR3 is built from 14 residues. The CDR3 loop reads CASSGGQGNQKLFF. The CDR3 DNA sequence: TGTGCCAGCAGTGGGGGACAGGGAAATCAAAAACTGTTTTTT.

This clone showed up just a few times. The V and J genes are TRBV4-1 and TRBJ2-1, with D perhaps matching TRBD1 (6 bases). Trimming left V 1 base short and J 8 bases short, with 12 bases between. The CDR3 spans 14 residues. Germline values: CDR1 MGHRA, CDR2 YSYEKL. The CDR3 is CASSQVTGFHEQFF. The CDR3 DNA reads as TGCGCCAGCAGCCAAGTTACAGGGTTCCATGAGCAGTTCTTC.

The rearrangement joins TRBV5-1 to TRBJ2-3; 14 nucleotides agree with TRBD2. V gave up 4 bases and J gave up 4 bases; unmatched junction bases: 11. Germline CDR1 and CDR2: SGHRS and YFSETQ. This CDR3 contains 18 residues. The CDR3 nucleotides are TGCGCCAGCAGCATTAGCCGATCGGGACTAGCGGGAGCAGATACGCAGTATTTT. Its protein is CASSISRSGLAGADTQYF.

The rearrangement uses TRBV12-5 and TRBJ2-5, with TRBD1 matching over 7 bases. Germline CDR1 is LGHNT and CDR2 is FRNRAP. This CDR3 region has 15 residues. After removal of 3 bases from V and 1 base from J, the junction contained 5 bases not matched to a gene. The CDR3 protein is CASGLGQAPQETQYF. CDR3 DNA: TGTGCTAGTGGTTTAGGACAGGCACCCCAAGAGACCCAGTACTTC.

The rearrangement uses TRBV27 and TRBJ2-3; the match to TRBD2 covers 10 bases. Germline CDR1 MNHEY, CDR2 SMNVEV (reference sequence). The V segment lost 6 bases and the J segment 5 bases; nucleotides outside the gene matches: 11. The CDR3 is 16 amino acids. DNA of the CDR3: TGTGCCAGCAGCCCCACAGCGGGAGGGCCAGGAGATACGCAGTATTTT. It translates to CASSPTAGGPGDTQYF.